The 23 T cell receptor beta chains in this list originate from one sample, sequenced in a study of T cells in Graves' hyperthyroidism and ophthalmopathy. Amplified TCR beta CDR3 regions derived from RNA transcripts. HTBI primers were employed in a first-round RT-PCR of the TCR CDR3. MiXCR was run by TCRdb on the multiplex PCR reads, yielding one entry per CDR3 protein. Here the sample spans 400,000 to 600,000 distinct CDR3 sequences, around 20% being singletons. The source material was blood. The receptors originated from a young man with Graves' hyperthyroidism.

This clonotype came up once. The CDR3 sequence: CASGASRNYGYTF. For the CDR3, the DNA is TGTGCCAGCGGGGCCTCCCGGAACTATGGCTACACCTTC. V is TRBV12-3 or TRBV12-4 and J is TRBJ1-2, with D possibly being TRBD1 (5 bases). The CDR3 totals 13 residues. Trimming shortened V by 8 bases and J by 2 bases, and 12 bases separated the two germline ends.

The chain uses TRBV6-2 or TRBV6-3 and TRBJ2-7, with 7 bases identical to TRBD1. Germline V gene sequence: CDR1 MNHEY, CDR2 SVGEGT. The CDR3 spans 12 residues. V was pared by 4 bases and J by 8 bases, with 5 bases of the junction left unmatched. CDR3 DNA sequence: TGTGCCAGCAGTTTCGACAGGGCCCAGCAGTACTTC. Amino acid sequence: CASSFDRAQQYF.

This clonotype has only a few counts. The V gene is TRBV12-3 or TRBV12-4, the J gene TRBJ2-2, with 11 bases that match TRBD2. The CDR3 is 15 residues long. The V gene end was trimmed by 9 bases and the J gene end by 4 bases; junction bases not matched to a gene: 7. The CDR3: CASTPGLAVTGELFF. In DNA form, the CDR3 reads TGTGCCAGTACTCCGGGACTAGCGGTCACCGGGGAGCTGTTTTTT.

Many counts were recorded for this clonotype. The rearrangement joins TRBV7-6 to TRBJ2-7; D may be TRBD1 (5 bases). V lost 6 bases and J lost 3, with 12 bases in between. The CDR3 has 13 residues. Germline-derived CDR1 and CDR2 are SGHVS and FNYEAQ. The CDR3 nucleotides read TGTGCCAGCAGACTTACAGGTGACTACGAGCAGTACTTC. Its translation: CASRLTGDYEQYF.

This clonotype was recorded many times. This sequence joins TRBV19 and TRBJ1-1; 7 positions match TRBD1. CDR1 and CDR2 (germline): LNHDA, SQIVND (reference sequence). The CDR3 totals 14 residues. J gave up 0 bases and V 7 bases, and 5 bases lay outside the gene matches. The CDR3 loop is CASTWGQLNTEAFF. The DNA of the CDR3 is TGTGCCAGTACCTGGGGACAGCTGAACACTGAAGCTTTCTTT.

The chain employs TRBV29-1 and TRBJ1-1; the match to TRBD1 covers 7 bases. Unmatched junction bases numbered 7, after V lost 4 bases and J lost 5 bases. This CDR3 spans 13 amino acids. CDR1 and CDR2 (germline): SQVTM, ANQGSEA. Here the CDR3 DNA reads TGCAGCGTTGCAAAAGACAGGGTTACTGAAGCTTTCTTT. Translated: CSVAKDRVTEAFF.

This clonotype occurred once. A much larger clone sits a single nucleotide away, making a read error possible. The rearrangement joins TRBV19 to TRBJ1-2, with D possibly TRBD1 on 5 matching bases. V lost 8 bases and J lost 1, with 14 bases in between. Germline assignment: CDR1 LNHDA and CDR2 SQIVND (reference sequence). The CDR3 is 14 amino acids. The CDR3 coding sequence is TGTGCCAGTCTTCAGAGGGACGATAACTATGGCTACACCTTC. The encoded protein is CASLQRDDNYGYTF.

This clonotype was picked up a small number of times. The chain combines TRBV29-1 with TRBJ1-1, with D maybe TRBD1 (5 bases). CDR3 length: 11 residues. The germline V gene encodes CDR1 SQVTM and CDR2 ANQGSEA. Trimming pared 8 bases from V and 2 bases from J, leaving 9 bases between. In nucleotides, the CDR3 is TGCAGCTCCAGGGAAAACACTGAAGCTTTCTTT. Translation: CSSRENTEAFF.

This clonotype was counted many times. This chain joins TRBV5-1 and TRBJ1-1; TRBD1 aligns across 8 bases. There are 13 residues in the CDR3. Germline V lookup: CDR1 SGHRS, CDR2 YFSETQ. Trimming cost V 4 bases and J 7 bases; bases outside gene matches: 6. Here the CDR3 DNA reads TGCGCCAGCAGCGCCCCGGGACAGGATGAAGCTTTCTTT. The encoded protein is CASSAPGQDEAFF.

Concerning this clonotype itself: Possible read error: a much larger clone is one base away. The chain uses TRBV5-1 and TRBJ1-1, with D perhaps TRBD1 (5 bases). V lost 6 bases, J lost 0 bases, and 15 bases lay in between. The CDR3 length is 15 residues. The germline V gene encodes CDR1 SGHRS and CDR2 YFSETQ. CDR3: CASIRVDSMNTEAFF. The DNA of the CDR3 is TGCGCCAGCATCCGGGTTGACAGCATGAACACTGAAGCTTTCTTT.

There are many counts of this clonotype. The chain combines TRBV7-6 with TRBJ1-1, with D possibly matching TRBD1 (5 bases). The CDR3 spans 15 residues. Germline CDR1 SGHVS, CDR2 FNYEAQ. Trimming took off 5 bases at V and 5 bases at J, with 18 bases between the two ends. The CDR3 nucleotides read TGTGCCAGCAGCCCGTCCTGGCAGGGTGGAACTGAAGCTTTCTTT. Its protein product is CASSPSWQGGTEAFF.

Many counts were recorded for this clonotype. This rearrangement joins TRBV6-1 to TRBJ2-5; D is unclear. Germline V gene sequence: CDR1 MNHNS, CDR2 SASEGT. Trimming took off 1 base at V and 5 bases at J, with 8 bases between the two ends. This CDR3 is 13 amino acids long. CDR3 DNA: TGTGCCAGCAGTGAAGACCCGTCCGAGACCCAGTACTTC. Its protein is CASSEDPSETQYF.

This clonotype appeared many times. The chain has TRBV11-2 and TRBJ1-1, with 7 positions matching TRBD1. Germline V gene sequence: CDR1 SGHAT, CDR2 FQNNGV. There are 16 residues in the CDR3. The junction had 8 bases not matched to a gene; V was cut back by 3 bases and J by 1 base. DNA for the CDR3: TGTGCCAGCAGCTTGCAGACCGGGACAGCGAACACTGAAGCTTTCTTT. Protein: CASSLQTGTANTEAFF. The complete variable domain, with remaining parts taken from reference TRBV11-2 and TRBJ1-1, reads EAGVAQSPRYKIIEKRQSVAFWCNPISGHATLYWYQQILGQGPKLLIQFQNNGVVDDSQLPKDRFSAERLKGVDSTLKIQPAKLEDSAVYLCASSLQTGTANTEAFFGQGTRLTVV.

For this clonotype: The junction does not match germline at one end; this may be a read error. The rearrangement uses TRBV28 and TRBJ1-2; possibly TRBD1 for D (5 bases). The CDR3 loop spans 16 amino acids. CDR1 is MDHEN and CDR2 is SYDVKM in the germline V gene. CDR3 DNA: TGTGCCAGCAGTTTATTGTCGGGGCAGACCCCTAGAGGCTACATCTTC. This translates into CASSLLSGQTPRGYIF.

This chain connects TRBV4-2 to TRBJ2-7, with 8 bases lining up with TRBD1. Germline V lookup: CDR1 LGHNA, CDR2 YNFKEQ. This CDR3 has 17 amino acids. V was clipped by 2 bases and J by 2 bases; unmatched bases: 11. The CDR3 protein is CASSQRTRTGRTYEQYF. CDR3 coding DNA: TGTGCCAGCAGCCAAAGAACTCGGACAGGGCGAACCTACGAGCAGTACTTC.

This chain links TRBV19 with TRBJ2-6, with D perhaps matching TRBD2 (6 bases). The V end lost 9 bases, the J end lost 0 bases, and 18 bases lay between the germline ends. Looked up from germline, CDR1 is LNHDA and CDR2 is SQIVND (reference sequence). This CDR3 contains 17 residues. The CDR3 bases are TGTGCCAGCCGGGGGTCGGCGTCGGTCTCTGGGGCCAACGTCCTGACTTTC. Its translation is CASRGSASVSGANVLTF.

In its sample, this clonotype was seen once. This chain joins TRBV12-3 or TRBV12-4 and TRBJ2-7; 8 bases match TRBD1. V shed 6 bases and J 3 bases; nucleotides not matched to a gene: 7. The CDR3 covers 14 residues. The DNA of the CDR3 is TGTGCCAGCAGAAACGGGACAGGAAACTACGAGCAGTACTTC. It codes for CASRNGTGNYEQYF.

This clonotype was counted a few times. The chain combines TRBV5-1 with TRBJ1-5; D gene uncertain. The length of the CDR3 is 15 residues. Germline CDR1 reads SGHRS; CDR2 reads YFSETQ. With 0 bases removed from V and 3 bases from J, the gap between germline ends came to 10 bases. The CDR3 region has the DNA TGCGCCAGCAGCTTGGGGGGAGACTACAATCAGCCCCAGCATTTT. Its translation is CASSLGGDYNQPQHF.

This clonotype has ten or more counts. The chain joins TRBV7-2 to TRBJ1-3; no firm D call. The CDR3 runs 15 residues. Per the germline V gene, CDR1 is SGHTA and CDR2 is FQGNSA. V lost 3 bases to trimming and J lost 4 bases, with 13 bases between them. In nucleotides, the CDR3 is TGTGCCAGCAGCTTTGCCAGGTGGCTCGGAAACACCATATATTTT. Residues: CASSFARWLGNTIYF.

This clonotype was counted ten times or more. The chain carries TRBV12-3 or TRBV12-4 and TRBJ2-2; tentative D call: TRBD1 (6 bases). Trimming pared 2 bases from V and 3 bases from J, leaving 16 bases between. The CDR3 totals 17 residues. DNA of the CDR3: TGTGCCAGCAGTTTAAATCCCTGGCAGGGGTACACCGGGGAGCTGTTTTTT. Protein: CASSLNPWQGYTGELFF.

The chain is built from TRBV9 and TRBJ1-6; D not certain. The CDR3 spans 16 residues. Germline V CDR1 and CDR2: SGDLS, YYNGEE. V lost 0 bases and J 10 bases, leaving 17 bases between the germline ends. The CDR3 DNA reads as TGTGCCAGCAGCGTAGACCACCTCGGGAGAGAGTCACCCCTCCACTTT. This gives the protein CASSVDHLGRESPLHF. Based on the CDR3 plus reference TRBV9 and TRBJ1-6, the full variable domain is DSGVTQTPKHLITATGQRVTLRCSPRSGDLSVYWYQQSLDQGLQFLIQYYNGEERAKGNILERFSAQQFPDLHSELNLSSLELGDSALYFCASSVDHLGRESPLHFGNGTRLTVT.

DNA for the CDR3: TGTGCCAGCGGCGGGGCAAAAGAGACCCAGTACTTC. Residues: CASGGAKETQYF. The genes are TRBV13 and TRBJ2-5; TRBD2 might be the D (6 bases). V was pared by 8 bases and J by 3 bases, with 10 bases between. The CDR3 extends over 12 amino acids. Germline V gene lookup returns CDR1 PRHDT and CDR2 FYEKMQ (reference sequence).

This clonotype came up once. CDR3 residues: CASSEVPAGYEQYF. The CDR3 DNA sequence: TGTGCCAGCAGTGAAGTGCCGGCTGGGTACGAGCAGTACTTC. V is TRBV6-1 and J is TRBJ2-7, with D uncertain. This CDR3 contains 14 residues. Germline V CDR1 and CDR2: MNHNS, SASEGT. V lost 1 base and J 4 bases, leaving 11 bases between the germline ends.